This TCR beta chain was recovered during a study of tumor-infiltrating lymphocytes in primary liver carcinoma. Across the study: Tumors were stage T1-T3 N0M0, roughly 4 to 11 cm across. Study-wide results and limits: Tumors carried a top-250-clone fraction significantly exceeding that of blood (p = 0.039). Between tumor regions, pairs overlapped more than tumor-adjacent and tumor-blood pairs did.

Production of TCR beta cDNA used around 500 ng total RNA together with a constant-region primer. Slightly modified ARM-PCR with three nested multiplex PCR rounds yielded TCR beta libraries. Researchers ran the first two PCR rounds for approximately 10 cycles each with TRBV1-TRBV30 forward primers and a C-beta reverse primer. TCRdb fed the multiplex PCR reads into MiXCR, producing one record per CDR3 protein. This table holds tens of thousands of distinct CDR3 sequences, approximately 71% found once. Each 20-30 mg portion of unsorted bulk tissue served as the source for co-extraction of RNA and DNA. Points on this clonotype: Its antigen is unknown. Its ends do not fully match the called genes, so a read error is possible.

The CDR3 is made up of 14 amino acids. Germline CDR1 is SQVTM and CDR2 is ANQGSEA. The sequence was collected from a woman aged 25 to 39 with primary liver carcinoma and hepatitis B virus infection. The sample comprised tumor-adjacent normal liver tissue. The V gene is TRBV29-1, the J gene TRBJ2-5; tentative D call: TRBD1 (5 bases). The CDR3 DNA follows: TGCTGCGTTGGTAAGGACAATCCGGGAGAGACCCAGTACTTC. It is translated as CCVGKDNPGETQYF.